Here is one TCR beta chain with its context. The data belong to a study of control samples from healthy donors and cancer patients. Method: immunoSEQ multiplex PCR; TCRdb's copy keeps in-frame clones and lacks some. The data show 150,000 to 200,000 clones, with around 92% seen just once and approximately 1.5% held by the top ten. This CDR3 spans 15 amino acids. Material: blood. The receptor's source is a woman aged 25 to 45 in good health. The chain carries TRBV21-1 and TRBJ2-5; the table's D call of TRBD2 was not tested on the DNA. TRBV21-1 is labeled a pseudogene. This chain's CDR3 is CASKPLAGGKETQYF. In nucleotides, the CDR3 is TGTGCCAGCAAGCCGCTAGCGGGGGGGAAAGAGACCCAGTACTTC.